This TCR beta chain is from a study of blood T cell repertoires in COVID-19. With 0 bases removed from V and 5 bases from J, the gap between germline ends came to 4 bases. The germline V gene has CDR1 PRHDT and CDR2 FYEKMQ (reference sequence). This CDR3 spans 13 amino acids. Here immunoSEQ multiplex PCR was the method, and the copy in TCRdb shows in-frame clones only, minus some. The sample carries fewer than 140,000 clones, about 82% recorded once. The sample taken for sequencing was peripheral blood. The rearrangement uses TRBV13 and TRBJ1-4; D ambiguous. The TCR was taken from a man older than 75 with COVID-19, enrolled during active disease. CDR3 amino acids: CASSLGRNEKLFF. In nucleotides, the CDR3 is TGTGCCAGCAGCTTAGGGAGGAATGAAAAACTGTTTTTT.